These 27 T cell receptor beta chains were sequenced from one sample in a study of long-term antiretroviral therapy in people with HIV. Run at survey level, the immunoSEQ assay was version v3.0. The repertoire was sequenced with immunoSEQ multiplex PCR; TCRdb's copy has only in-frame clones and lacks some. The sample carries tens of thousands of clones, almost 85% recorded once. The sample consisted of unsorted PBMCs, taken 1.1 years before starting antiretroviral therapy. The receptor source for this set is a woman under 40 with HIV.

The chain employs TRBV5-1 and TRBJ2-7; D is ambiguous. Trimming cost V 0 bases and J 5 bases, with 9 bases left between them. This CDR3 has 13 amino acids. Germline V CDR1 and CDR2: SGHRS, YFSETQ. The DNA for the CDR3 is TGCGCCAGCAGCTTGGGCTTCGGAAACGAGCAGTACGTC. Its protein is CASSLGFGNEQYV.

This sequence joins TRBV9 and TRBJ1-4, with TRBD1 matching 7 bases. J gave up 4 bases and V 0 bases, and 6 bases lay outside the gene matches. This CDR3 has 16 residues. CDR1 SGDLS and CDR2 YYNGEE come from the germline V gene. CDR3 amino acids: CASSVGVGTDNEKLFF. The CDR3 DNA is TGTGCCAGCAGCGTAGGAGTGGGGACAGATAATGAAAAACTGTTTTTT.

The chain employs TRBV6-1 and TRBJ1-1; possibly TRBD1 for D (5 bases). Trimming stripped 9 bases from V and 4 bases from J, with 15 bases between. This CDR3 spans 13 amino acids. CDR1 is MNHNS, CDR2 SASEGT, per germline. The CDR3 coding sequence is TGTGCCAGTCCCCCGGGGCGGGGCACTGAAGCTTTCTTT. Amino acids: CASPPGRGTEAFF.

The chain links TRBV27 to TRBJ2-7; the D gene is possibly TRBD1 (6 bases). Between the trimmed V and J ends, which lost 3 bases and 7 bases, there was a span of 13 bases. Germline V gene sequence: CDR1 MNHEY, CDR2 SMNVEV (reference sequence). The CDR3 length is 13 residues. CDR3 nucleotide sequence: TGTGCCAGCAGTTTCGCCGGGGACAAAGAGCAGTACGTC. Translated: CASSFAGDKEQYV.

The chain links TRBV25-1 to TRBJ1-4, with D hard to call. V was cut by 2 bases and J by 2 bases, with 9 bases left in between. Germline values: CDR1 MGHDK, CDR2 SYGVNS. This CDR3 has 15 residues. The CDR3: CASSERVGTNEKLFF. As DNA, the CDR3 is TGTGCCAGCAGTGAAAGGGTTGGGACTAATGAAAAACTGTTTTTT.

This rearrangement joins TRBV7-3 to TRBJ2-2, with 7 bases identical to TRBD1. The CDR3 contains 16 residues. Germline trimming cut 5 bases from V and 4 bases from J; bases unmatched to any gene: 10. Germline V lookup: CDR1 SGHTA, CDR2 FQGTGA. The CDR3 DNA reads TGTGCCAGCAGCCCCGAGATGGCAGGGGGCACCGGGGAGCTGTTTTTT. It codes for CASSPEMAGGTGELFF.

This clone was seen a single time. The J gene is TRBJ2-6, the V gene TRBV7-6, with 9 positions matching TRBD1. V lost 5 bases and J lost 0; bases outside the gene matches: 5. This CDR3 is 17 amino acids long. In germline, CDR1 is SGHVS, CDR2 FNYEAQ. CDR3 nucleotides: TGTGCCAGCAGCCCGGACAGGGGTGACTCTGGGGCCAACGTCCTGACTTTC. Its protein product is CASSPDRGDSGANVLTF.

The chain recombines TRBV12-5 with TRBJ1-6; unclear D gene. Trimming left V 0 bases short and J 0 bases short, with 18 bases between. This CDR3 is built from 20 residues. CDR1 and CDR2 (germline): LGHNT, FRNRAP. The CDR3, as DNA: TGTGCTAGTGGTTTGGTACAAGCTTCGCCCAAATCCTCCTATAATTCACCCCTCCACTTT. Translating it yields CASGLVQASPKSSYNSPLHF.

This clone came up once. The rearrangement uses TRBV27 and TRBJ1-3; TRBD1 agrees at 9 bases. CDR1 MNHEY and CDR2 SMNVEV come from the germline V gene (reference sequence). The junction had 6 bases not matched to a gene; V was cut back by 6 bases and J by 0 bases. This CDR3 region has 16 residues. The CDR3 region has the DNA TGTGCCAGCAGCTGGGACAGGGCAAGCTCTGGAAACACCATATATTTT. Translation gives CASSWDRASSGNTIYF.

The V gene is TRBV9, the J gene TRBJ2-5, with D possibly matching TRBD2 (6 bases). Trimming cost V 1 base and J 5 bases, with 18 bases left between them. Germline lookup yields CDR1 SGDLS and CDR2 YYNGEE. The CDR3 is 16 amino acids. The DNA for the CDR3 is TGTGCCAGCAGCGTATCCGGAGGGGAGGTGCAGGAGACCCAGTACTTC. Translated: CASSVSGGEVQETQYF.

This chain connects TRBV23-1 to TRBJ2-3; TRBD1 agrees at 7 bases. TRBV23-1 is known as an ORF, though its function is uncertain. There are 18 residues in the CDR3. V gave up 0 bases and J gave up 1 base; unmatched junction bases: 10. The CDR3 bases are TGCGCCAGCAGTCAATCGATTTTAGCTGGACAGGGCACAGATACGCAGTATTTT. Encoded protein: CASSQSILAGQGTDTQYF.

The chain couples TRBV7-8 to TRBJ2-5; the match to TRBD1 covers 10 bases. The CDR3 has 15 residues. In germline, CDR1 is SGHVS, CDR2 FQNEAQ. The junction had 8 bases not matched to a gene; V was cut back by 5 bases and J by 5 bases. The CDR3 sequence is CASSPSSGQGETQYF. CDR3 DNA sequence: TGTGCCAGCAGCCCCTCATCGGGACAGGGGGAGACCCAGTACTTC. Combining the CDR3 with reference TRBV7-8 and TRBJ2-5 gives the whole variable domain GAGVSQSPRYKVAKRGQDVALRCDPISGHVSLFWYQQALGQGPEFLTYFQNEAQLDKSGLPSDRFFAERPEGSVSTLKIQRTQQEDSAVYLCASSPSSGQGETQYFGPGTRLLVL.

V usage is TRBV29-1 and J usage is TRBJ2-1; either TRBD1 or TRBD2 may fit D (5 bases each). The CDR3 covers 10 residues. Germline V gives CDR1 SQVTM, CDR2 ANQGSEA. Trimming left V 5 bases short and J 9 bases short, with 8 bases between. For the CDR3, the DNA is TGCAGCGTTCGGGACGGTGAGCAGTTCTTC. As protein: CSVRDGEQFF.

The CDR3 loop is CASSLEPGNQPQHF. In DNA, the CDR3 is TGTGCCAGCAGCTTAGAGCCGGGGAATCAGCCCCAGCATTTT. The chain joins TRBV7-6 to TRBJ1-5; D uncertain. The CDR3 runs 14 residues. The germline V and J ends were trimmed by 1 base and 4 bases, with 8 bases remaining between them. Looked up from germline, CDR1 is SGHVS and CDR2 is FNYEAQ.

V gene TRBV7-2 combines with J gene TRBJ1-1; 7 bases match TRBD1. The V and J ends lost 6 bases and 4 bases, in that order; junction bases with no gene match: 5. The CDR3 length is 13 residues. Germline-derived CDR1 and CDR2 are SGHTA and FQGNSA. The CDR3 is CASSPYRGTEAFF. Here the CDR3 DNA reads TGTGCCAGCAGTCCGTACAGGGGCACTGAAGCTTTCTTT.

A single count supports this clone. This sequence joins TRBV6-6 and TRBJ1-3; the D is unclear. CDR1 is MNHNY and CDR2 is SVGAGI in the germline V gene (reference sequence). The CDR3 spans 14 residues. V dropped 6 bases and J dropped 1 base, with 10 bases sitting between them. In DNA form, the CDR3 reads TGTGCCAGCAGCCCCGGTCCTTCTGGAAACACCATATATTTT. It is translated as CASSPGPSGNTIYF.

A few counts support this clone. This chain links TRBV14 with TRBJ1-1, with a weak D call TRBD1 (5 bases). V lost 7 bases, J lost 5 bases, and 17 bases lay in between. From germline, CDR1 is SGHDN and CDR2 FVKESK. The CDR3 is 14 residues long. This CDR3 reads CASTKSGGRTEAFF. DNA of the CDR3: TGTGCCAGCACTAAAAGCGGGGGGAGGACTGAAGCTTTCTTT.

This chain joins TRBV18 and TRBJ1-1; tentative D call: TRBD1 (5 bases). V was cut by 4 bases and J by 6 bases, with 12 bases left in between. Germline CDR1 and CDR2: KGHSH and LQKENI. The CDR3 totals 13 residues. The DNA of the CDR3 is TGTGCCAGCTCACTAGGACACGGGCCTGAAGCTTTCTTT. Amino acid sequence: CASSLGHGPEAFF.

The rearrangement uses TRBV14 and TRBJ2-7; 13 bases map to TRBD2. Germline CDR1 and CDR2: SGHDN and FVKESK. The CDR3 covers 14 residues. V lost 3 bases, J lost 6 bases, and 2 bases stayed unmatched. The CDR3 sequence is CASSQTSGGFEQYF. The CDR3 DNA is TGTGCCAGCAGCCAGACTAGCGGGGGGTTCGAGCAGTACTTC.

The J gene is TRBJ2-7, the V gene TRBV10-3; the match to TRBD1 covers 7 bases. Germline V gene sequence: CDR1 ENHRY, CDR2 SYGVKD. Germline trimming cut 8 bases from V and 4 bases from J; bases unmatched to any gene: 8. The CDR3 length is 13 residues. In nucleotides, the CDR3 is TGTGCCATCTCTCCCGGGACAGCTTACGAGCAGTACTTC. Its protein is CAISPGTAYEQYF.

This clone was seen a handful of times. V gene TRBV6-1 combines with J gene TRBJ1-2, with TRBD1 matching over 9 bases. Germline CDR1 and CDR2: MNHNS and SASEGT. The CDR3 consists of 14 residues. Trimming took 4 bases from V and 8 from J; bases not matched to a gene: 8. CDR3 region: CASSARTGAGGYTF. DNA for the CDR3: TGTGCCAGCAGTGCCCGGACAGGGGCGGGCGGCTACACCTTC.

As DNA, the CDR3 is TGTGCCAGCAGCGTAGGAGGGGGAGGGCCGGGCACAGATACGCAGTATTTT. Protein sequence: CASSVGGGGPGTDTQYF. The chain has TRBV9 and TRBJ2-3; D perhaps matches TRBD2 (7 bases). The length of the CDR3 is 17 residues. Trimming took off 0 bases at V and 1 base at J, with 15 bases between the two ends. CDR1 and CDR2 (germline): SGDLS, YYNGEE.

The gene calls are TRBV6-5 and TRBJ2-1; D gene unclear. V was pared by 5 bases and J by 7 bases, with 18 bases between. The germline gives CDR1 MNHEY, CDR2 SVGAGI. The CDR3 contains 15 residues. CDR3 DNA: TGTGCCAGCAGTCCAGAAAAACGGACGGTGAATGAGCAGTTCTTC. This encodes CASSPEKRTVNEQFF.

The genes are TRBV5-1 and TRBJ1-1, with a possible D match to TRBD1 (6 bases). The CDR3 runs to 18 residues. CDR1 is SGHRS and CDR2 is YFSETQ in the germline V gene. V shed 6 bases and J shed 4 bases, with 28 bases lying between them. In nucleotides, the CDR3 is TGCGCCAGCAACGTCCCTGGGGGCACCCTAAAGGGTCGCACTGAAGCTTTCTTT. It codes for CASNVPGGTLKGRTEAFF.

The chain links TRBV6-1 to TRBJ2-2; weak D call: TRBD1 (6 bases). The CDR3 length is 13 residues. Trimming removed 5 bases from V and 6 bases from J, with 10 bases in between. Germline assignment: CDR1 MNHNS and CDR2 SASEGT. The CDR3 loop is CASSPKGAGELFF. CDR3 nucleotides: TGTGCCAGCAGTCCAAAGGGGGCCGGGGAGCTGTTTTTT.

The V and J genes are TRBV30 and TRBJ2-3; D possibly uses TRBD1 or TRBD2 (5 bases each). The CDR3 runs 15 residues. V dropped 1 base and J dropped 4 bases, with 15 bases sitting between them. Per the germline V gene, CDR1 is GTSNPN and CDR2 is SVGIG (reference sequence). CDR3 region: CAWSADTGVADTQYF. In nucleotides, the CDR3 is TGTGCCTGGAGTGCGGACACCGGGGTAGCAGATACGCAGTATTTT.

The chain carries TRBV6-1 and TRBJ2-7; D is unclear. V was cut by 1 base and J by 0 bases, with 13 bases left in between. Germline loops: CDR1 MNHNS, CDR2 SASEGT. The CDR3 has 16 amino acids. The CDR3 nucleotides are TGTGCCAGCAGTGAAGGTCTCTTCCAGAGCTCCTACGAGCAGTACGTC. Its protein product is CASSEGLFQSSYEQYV.